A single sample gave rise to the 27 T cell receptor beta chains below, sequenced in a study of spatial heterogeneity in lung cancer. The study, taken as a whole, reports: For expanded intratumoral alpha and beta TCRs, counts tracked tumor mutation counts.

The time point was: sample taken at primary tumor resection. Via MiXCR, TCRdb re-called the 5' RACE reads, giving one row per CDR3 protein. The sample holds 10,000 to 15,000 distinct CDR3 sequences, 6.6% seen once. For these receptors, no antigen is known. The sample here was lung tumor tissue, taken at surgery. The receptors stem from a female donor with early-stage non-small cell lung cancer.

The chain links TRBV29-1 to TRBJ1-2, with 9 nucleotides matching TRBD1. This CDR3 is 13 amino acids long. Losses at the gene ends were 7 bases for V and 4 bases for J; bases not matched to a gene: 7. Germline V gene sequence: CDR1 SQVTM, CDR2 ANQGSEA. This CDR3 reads CSARTGEGYGYTF. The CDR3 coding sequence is TGCAGCGCTCGGACAGGGGAGGGCTATGGCTACACCTTC.

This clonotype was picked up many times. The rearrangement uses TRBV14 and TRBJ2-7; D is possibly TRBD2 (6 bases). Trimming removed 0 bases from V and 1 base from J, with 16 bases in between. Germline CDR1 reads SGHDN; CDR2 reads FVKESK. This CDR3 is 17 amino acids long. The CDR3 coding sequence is TGTGCCAGCAGCCAAGATAGTTGGCGGGAAGGTTCCTACGAGCAGTACTTC. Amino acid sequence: CASSQDSWREGSYEQYF.

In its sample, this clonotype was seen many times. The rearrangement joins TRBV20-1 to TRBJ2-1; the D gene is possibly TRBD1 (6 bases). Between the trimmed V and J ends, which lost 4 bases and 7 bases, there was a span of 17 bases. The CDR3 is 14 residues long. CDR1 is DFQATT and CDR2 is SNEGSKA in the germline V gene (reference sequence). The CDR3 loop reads CSAKTGSGLNEQFF. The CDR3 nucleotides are TGCAGTGCTAAAACAGGGAGTGGGTTGAATGAGCAGTTCTTC.

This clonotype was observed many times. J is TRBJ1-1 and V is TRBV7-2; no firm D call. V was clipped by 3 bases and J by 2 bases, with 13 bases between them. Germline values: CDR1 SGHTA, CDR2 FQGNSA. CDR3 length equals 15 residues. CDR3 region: CASSLGPRANTEAFF. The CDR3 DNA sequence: TGTGCCAGCAGCTTGGGCCCACGGGCCAACACTGAAGCTTTCTTT.

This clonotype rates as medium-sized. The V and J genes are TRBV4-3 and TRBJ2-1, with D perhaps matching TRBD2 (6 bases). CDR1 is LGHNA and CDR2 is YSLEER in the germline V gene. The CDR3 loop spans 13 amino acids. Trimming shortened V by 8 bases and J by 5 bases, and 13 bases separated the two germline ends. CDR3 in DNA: TGCGCCAGCGGACGGGACTCTAACAATGAGCAGTTCTTC. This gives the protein CASGRDSNNEQFF.

The CDR3 here is CASSLVGDSNQPQHF. CDR3 nucleotides: TGCGCCAGCAGCTTGGTAGGGGATAGCAATCAGCCCCAGCATTTT. The gene calls are TRBV5-1 and TRBJ1-5; a possible D gene is TRBD1 (5 bases). V lost 0 bases and J 0 bases, leaving 7 bases between the germline ends. The CDR3 runs 15 residues. Germline CDR1 reads SGHRS; CDR2 reads YFSETQ.

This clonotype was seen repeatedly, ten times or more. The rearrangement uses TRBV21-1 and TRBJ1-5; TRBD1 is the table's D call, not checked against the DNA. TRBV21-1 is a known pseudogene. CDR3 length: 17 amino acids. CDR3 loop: CASSKRGGQGMNQPQHF. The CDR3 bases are TGTGCCAGCAGCAAAAGGGGGGGACAGGGGATGAATCAGCCCCAGCATTTT.

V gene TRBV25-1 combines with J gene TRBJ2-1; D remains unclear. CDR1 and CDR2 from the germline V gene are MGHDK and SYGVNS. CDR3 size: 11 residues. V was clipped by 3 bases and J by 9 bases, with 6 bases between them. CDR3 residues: CASSERFEQFF. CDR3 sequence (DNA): TGTGCCAGCAGTGAGCGCTTTGAGCAGTTCTTC.

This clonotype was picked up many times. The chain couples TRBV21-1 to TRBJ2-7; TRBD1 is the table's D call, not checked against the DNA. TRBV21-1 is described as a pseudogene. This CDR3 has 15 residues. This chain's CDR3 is CASSKRRDRGCEQYF. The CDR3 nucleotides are TGTGCCAGCAGCAAACGTAGGGACAGGGGATGCGAGCAGTACTTC.

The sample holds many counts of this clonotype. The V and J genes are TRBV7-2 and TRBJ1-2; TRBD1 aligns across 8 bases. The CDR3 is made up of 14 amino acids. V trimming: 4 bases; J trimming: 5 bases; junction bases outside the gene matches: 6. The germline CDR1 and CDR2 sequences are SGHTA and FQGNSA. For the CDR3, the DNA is TGTGCCAGCAGCTCGACGAGACAGGGGTATGGCTACACCTTC. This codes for CASSSTRQGYGYTF.

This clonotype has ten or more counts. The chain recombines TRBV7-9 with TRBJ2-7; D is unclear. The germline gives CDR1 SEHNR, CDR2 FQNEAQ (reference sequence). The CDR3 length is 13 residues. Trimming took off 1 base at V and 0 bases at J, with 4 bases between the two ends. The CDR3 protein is CASSLVDSYEQYF. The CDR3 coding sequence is TGTGCCAGCAGCTTAGTGGACTCCTACGAGCAGTACTTC. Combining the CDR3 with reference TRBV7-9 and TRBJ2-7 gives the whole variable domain DTGVSQNPRHKITKRGQNVTFRCDPISEHNRLYWYRQTLGQGPEFLTYFQNEAQLEKSRLLSDRFSAERPKGSFSTLEIQRTEQGDSAMYLCASSLVDSYEQYFGPGTRLTVT.

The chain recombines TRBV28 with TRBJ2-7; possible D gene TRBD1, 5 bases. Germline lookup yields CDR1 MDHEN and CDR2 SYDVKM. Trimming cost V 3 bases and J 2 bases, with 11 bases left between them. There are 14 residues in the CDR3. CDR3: CASSFQGQAYEQYF. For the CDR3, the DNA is TGTGCCAGCAGTTTCCAGGGCCAGGCCTACGAGCAGTACTTC.

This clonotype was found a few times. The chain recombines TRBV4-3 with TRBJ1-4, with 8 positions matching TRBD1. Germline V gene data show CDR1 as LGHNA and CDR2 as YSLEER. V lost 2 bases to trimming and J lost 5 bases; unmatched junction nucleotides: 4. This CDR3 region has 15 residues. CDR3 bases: TGCGCCAGCAGCCAATCGGACAGGGACAATGAAAAACTGTTTTTT. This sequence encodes CASSQSDRDNEKLFF.

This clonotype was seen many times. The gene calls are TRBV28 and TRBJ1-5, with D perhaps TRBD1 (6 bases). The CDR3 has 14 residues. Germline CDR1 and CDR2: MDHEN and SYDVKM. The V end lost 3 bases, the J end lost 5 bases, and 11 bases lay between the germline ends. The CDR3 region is CASSFFGGHQPQHF. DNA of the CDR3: TGTGCCAGCAGTTTCTTCGGGGGGCATCAGCCCCAGCATTTT. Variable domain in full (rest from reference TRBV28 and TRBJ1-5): DVKVTQSSRYLVKRTGEKVFLECVQDMDHENMFWYRQDPGLGLRLIYFSYDVKMKEKGDIPEGYSVSREKKERFSLILESASTNQTSMYLCASSFFGGHQPQHFGDGTRLSIL.

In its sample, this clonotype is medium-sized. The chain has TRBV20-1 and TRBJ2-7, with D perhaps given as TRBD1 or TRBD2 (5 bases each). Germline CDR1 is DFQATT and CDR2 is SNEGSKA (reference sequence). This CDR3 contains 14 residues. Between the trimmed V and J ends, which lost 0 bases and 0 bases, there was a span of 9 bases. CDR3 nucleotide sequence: TGCAGTGCTAGAGATATTGGGGGCTCCTACGAGCAGTACTTC. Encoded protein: CSARDIGGSYEQYF.

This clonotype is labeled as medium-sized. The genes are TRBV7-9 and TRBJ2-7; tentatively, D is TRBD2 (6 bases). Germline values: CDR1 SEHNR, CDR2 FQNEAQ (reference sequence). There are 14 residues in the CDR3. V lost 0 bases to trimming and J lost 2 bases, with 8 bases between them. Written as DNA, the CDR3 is TGTGCCAGCAGCTTAGCGGGAGGACCCTACGAGCAGTACTTC. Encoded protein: CASSLAGGPYEQYF. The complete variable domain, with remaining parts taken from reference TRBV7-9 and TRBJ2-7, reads DTGVSQNPRHKITKRGQNVTFRCDPISEHNRLYWYRQTLGQGPEFLTYFQNEAQLEKSRLLSDRFSAERPKGSFSTLEIQRTEQGDSAMYLCASSLAGGPYEQYFGPGTRLTVT.

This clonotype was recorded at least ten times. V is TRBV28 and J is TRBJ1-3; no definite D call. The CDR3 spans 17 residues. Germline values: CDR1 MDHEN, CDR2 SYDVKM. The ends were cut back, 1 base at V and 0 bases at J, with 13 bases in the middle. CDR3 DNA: TGTGCCAGCAGTTTATCGGGTTGGAGTTCCTCTGGAAACACCATATATTTT. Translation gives CASSLSGWSSSGNTIYF. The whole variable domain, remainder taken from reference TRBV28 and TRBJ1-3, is DVKVTQSSRYLVKRTGEKVFLECVQDMDHENMFWYRQDPGLGLRLIYFSYDVKMKEKGDIPEGYSVSREKKERFSLILESASTNQTSMYLCASSLSGWSSSGNTIYFGEGSWLTVV.

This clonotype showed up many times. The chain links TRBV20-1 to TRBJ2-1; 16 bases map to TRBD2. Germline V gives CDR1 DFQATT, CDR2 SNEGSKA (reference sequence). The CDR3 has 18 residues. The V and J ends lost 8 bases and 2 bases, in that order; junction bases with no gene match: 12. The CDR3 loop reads CSSIRRGTSGRAYNEQFF. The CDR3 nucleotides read TGCAGTTCTATCCGACGCGGGACTAGCGGGAGGGCCTACAATGAGCAGTTCTTC.

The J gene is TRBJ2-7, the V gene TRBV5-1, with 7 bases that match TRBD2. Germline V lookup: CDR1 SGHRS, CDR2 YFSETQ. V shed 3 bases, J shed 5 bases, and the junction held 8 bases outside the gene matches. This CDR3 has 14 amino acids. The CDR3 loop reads CASSSRAGEDEQYF. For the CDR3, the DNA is TGCGCCAGCAGCTCCCGGGCGGGAGAGGACGAGCAGTACTTC. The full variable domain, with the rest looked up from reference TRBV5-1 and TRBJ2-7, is KAGVTQTPRYLIKTRGQQVTLSCSPISGHRSVSWYQQTPGQGLQFLFEYFSETQRNKGNFPGRFSGRQFSNSRSEMNVSTLELGDSALYLCASSSRAGEDEQYFGPGTRLTVT.

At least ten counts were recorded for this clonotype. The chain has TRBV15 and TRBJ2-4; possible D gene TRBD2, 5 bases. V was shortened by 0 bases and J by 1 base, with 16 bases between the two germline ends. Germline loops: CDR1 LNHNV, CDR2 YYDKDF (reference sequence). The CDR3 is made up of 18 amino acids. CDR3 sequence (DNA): TGTGCCACCAGCAGAGATCTCGGGGTAACGGGGGCCAAAAACATTCAGTACTTC. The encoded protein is CATSRDLGVTGAKNIQYF.

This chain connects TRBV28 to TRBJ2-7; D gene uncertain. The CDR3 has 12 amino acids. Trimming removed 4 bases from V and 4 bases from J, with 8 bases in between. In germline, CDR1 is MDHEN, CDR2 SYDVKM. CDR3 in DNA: TGTGCCAGCAGTTCCCACCCTTACGAGCAGTACTTC. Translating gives CASSSHPYEQYF.

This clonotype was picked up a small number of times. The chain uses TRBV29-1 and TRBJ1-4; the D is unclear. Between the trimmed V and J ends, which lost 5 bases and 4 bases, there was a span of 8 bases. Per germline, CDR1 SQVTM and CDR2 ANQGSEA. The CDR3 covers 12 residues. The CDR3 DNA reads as TGCAGCGTTCGAAAGGATAATGAAAAACTGTTTTTT. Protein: CSVRKDNEKLFF. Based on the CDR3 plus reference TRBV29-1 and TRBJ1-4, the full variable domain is SAVISQKPSRDICQRGTSLTIQCQVDSQVTMMFWYRQQPGQSLTLIATANQGSEATYESGFVIDKFPISRPNLTFSTLTVSNMSPEDSSIYLCSVRKDNEKLFFGSGTQLSVL.

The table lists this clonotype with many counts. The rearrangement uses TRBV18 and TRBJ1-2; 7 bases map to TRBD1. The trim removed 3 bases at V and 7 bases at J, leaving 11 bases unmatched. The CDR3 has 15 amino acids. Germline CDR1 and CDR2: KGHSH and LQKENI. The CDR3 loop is CASSPGQAEPSGYTF. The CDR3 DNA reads TGTGCCAGCTCACCTGGACAGGCCGAACCCAGTGGCTACACCTTC. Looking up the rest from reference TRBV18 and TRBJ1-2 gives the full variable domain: NAGVMQNPRHLVRRRGQEARLRCSPMKGHSHVYWYRQLPEEGLKFMVYLQKENIIDESGMPKERFSAEFPKEGPSILRIQQVVRGDSAAYFCASSPGQAEPSGYTFGSGTRLTVV.

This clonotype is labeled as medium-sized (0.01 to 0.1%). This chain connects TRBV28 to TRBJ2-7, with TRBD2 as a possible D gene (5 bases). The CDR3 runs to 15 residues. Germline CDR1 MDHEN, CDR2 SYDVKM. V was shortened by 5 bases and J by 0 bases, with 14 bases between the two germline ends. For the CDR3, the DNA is TGTGCCAGCAGTCCCCCCTGGACTGACTCCTACGAGCAGTACTTC. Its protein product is CASSPPWTDSYEQYF.

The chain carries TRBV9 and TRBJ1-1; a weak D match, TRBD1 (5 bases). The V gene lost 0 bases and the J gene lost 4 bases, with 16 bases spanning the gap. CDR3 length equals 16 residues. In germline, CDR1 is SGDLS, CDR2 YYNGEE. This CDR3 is CASSVDQGSGATEAFF. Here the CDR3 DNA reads TGTGCCAGCAGCGTAGACCAGGGATCCGGTGCCACTGAAGCTTTCTTT. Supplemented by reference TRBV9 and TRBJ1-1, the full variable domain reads DSGVTQTPKHLITATGQRVTLRCSPRSGDLSVYWYQQSLDQGLQFLIQYYNGEERAKGNILERFSAQQFPDLHSELNLSSLELGDSALYFCASSVDQGSGATEAFFGQGTRLTVV.

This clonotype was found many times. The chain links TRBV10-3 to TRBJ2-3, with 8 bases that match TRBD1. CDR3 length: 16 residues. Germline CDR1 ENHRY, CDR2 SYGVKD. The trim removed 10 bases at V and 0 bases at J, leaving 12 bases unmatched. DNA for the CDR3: TGTGCCACGACAGGGGCCCCCACCCATAGCACAGATACGCAGTATTTT. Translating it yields CATTGAPTHSTDTQYF.

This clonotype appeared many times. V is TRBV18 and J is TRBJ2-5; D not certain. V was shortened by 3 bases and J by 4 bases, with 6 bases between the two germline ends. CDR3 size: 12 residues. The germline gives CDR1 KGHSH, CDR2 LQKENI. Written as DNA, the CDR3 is TGTGCCAGCTCACCTGCCGCAGAGACCCAGTACTTC. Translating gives CASSPAAETQYF.